These 26 T cell receptor beta chains share one sample of origin, sequenced in a study of blood T cell repertoires in COVID-19. Method: immunoSEQ multiplex PCR; TCRdb's copy keeps in-frame clones and lacks some. The sample contains about 62,000 clones, around 86% of which appear only once. Sequencing input: peripheral blood. All receptors derive from an elderly woman with acute or convalescent COVID-19.

V is TRBV19 and J is TRBJ2-7; TRBD2 agrees at 8 bases. Trimming took 5 bases from V and 4 from J; bases not matched to a gene: 10. The CDR3 is 15 residues long. Germline CDR1 reads LNHDA; CDR2 reads SQIVND (reference sequence). DNA for the CDR3: TGTGCCAGTAGTCTGGGACTAGACTGGCTGTACGAGCAGTACTTC. It encodes CASSLGLDWLYEQYF.

As for this clone: The sample carries other DNA sequences with the same CDR3. The chain joins TRBV30 to TRBJ1-2; no definite D call. The CDR3 contains 13 residues. V gave up 2 bases and J gave up 3 bases, with 10 bases separating them. The V gene's germline CDR1 is GTSNPN and CDR2 SVGIG (reference sequence). The CDR3 sequence is CAWSPGGDYGYTF. CDR3 DNA sequence: TGTGCCTGGAGTCCAGGAGGAGACTATGGCTACACCTTC.

The J gene is TRBJ2-5, the V gene TRBV7-8; D is possibly TRBD2 (5 bases). Trimming took off 0 bases at V and 5 bases at J, with 13 bases between the two ends. Germline CDR1 and CDR2: SGHVS and FQNEAQ. The CDR3 runs 15 residues. CDR3 DNA: TGTGCCAGCAGCTTAGCGGGAGTCGTAGGGGAGACCCAGTACTTC. Translating it yields CASSLAGVVGETQYF.

As DNA, the CDR3 is TGTGCCAGCGATCAAACCGGCTCAGGGTCGGGCTATGGCTACACCTTC. Translated: CASDQTGSGSGYGYTF. The chain links TRBV2 to TRBJ1-2, with D tentatively TRBD1 (5 bases). Trimming removed 8 bases from V and 4 bases from J, with 23 bases in between. This CDR3 has 16 amino acids. Per the germline V gene, CDR1 is SNHLY and CDR2 is FYNNEI.

The chain joins TRBV6-5 to TRBJ1-2; no reliable D call. From germline, CDR1 is MNHEY and CDR2 SVGAGI. This CDR3 is 14 amino acids long. Trimming shortened V by 0 bases and J by 8 bases, and 13 bases separated the two germline ends. The CDR3 nucleotides are TGTGCCAGCAGTTACTCGGCCACCTCGACAGGCTACACCTTC. This codes for CASSYSATSTGYTF.

The chain carries TRBV9 and TRBJ1-3, with D perhaps TRBD1 (5 bases). Germline CDR1 reads SGDLS; CDR2 reads YYNGEE. V lost 1 base and J 11 bases, leaving 22 bases between the germline ends. The CDR3 extends over 16 amino acids. CDR3 sequence: CASSVSPKATGGAIYF. In DNA, the CDR3 is TGTGCCAGCAGCGTATCCCCTAAGGCCACCGGGGGGGCCATATATTTT.

The chain combines TRBV7-2 with TRBJ1-5; weak D call: TRBD1 (5 bases). Germline assignment: CDR1 SGHTA and CDR2 FQGNSA. Trimming took off 6 bases at V and 5 bases at J, with 17 bases between the two ends. The CDR3 runs 15 residues. DNA for the CDR3: TGTGCCAGCAGTGTAACGATAGGGGAGGATCAGCCCCAGCATTTT. It yields the protein CASSVTIGEDQPQHF.

This clone is a singleton in its sample. The chain uses TRBV9 and TRBJ2-7; 9 bases map to TRBD1. V was clipped by 3 bases and J by 3 bases; unmatched bases: 7. The germline gives CDR1 SGDLS, CDR2 YYNGEE. CDR3 length: 15 amino acids. CDR3 coding DNA: TGTGCCAGCAGCGAAGGACAGGGGTTCCTCTACGAGCAGTACTTC. This codes for CASSEGQGFLYEQYF.

This clone turned up a few times. V is TRBV6-5 and J is TRBJ1-1; D call uncertain. Germline V gene data show CDR1 as MNHEY and CDR2 as SVGAGI. This CDR3 comprises 13 residues. V gave up 6 bases and J gave up 6 bases, with 14 bases separating them. The CDR3 loop reads CASSGIWLAEAFF. The CDR3 nucleotides are TGTGCCAGCAGCGGGATTTGGCTAGCTGAAGCTTTCTTT.

The chain carries TRBV9 and TRBJ1-2; D remains unclear. The V and J ends lost 6 bases and 2 bases respectively, with 8 bases between them. The CDR3 extends over 12 amino acids. Germline lookup yields CDR1 SGDLS and CDR2 YYNGEE. This chain's CDR3 is CASKRTNYGYTF. CDR3 bases: TGTGCCAGCAAAAGAACAAACTATGGCTACACCTTC.

This clone appeared a single time. V is TRBV14 and J is TRBJ2-1; maybe TRBD2 (6 bases). V lost 4 bases, J lost 4 bases, and 14 bases lay in between. The CDR3 length is 15 residues. Per the germline V gene, CDR1 is SGHDN and CDR2 is FVKESK. The CDR3 sequence is CASSPQSGHYNEQFF. In DNA, the CDR3 is TGTGCCAGCAGCCCCCAGAGCGGGCATTACAATGAGCAGTTCTTC.

The chain combines TRBV28 with TRBJ2-2, with TRBD2 identical over 8 bases. Trimming cost V 4 bases and J 7 bases; bases outside gene matches: 11. Germline loops: CDR1 MDHEN, CDR2 SYDVKM. CDR3 length: 16 residues. DNA for the CDR3: TGTGCCAGCAGTTCTCCCGGGAGGGCCTTTGGCGGGGAGCTGTTTTTT. Translated, it gives CASSSPGRAFGGELFF.

The chain employs TRBV7-8 and TRBJ1-1, with TRBD1 as a possible D gene (6 bases). V was pared by 3 bases and J by 5 bases, with 10 bases between. CDR1 is SGHVS and CDR2 is FQNEAQ in the germline V gene. This CDR3 has 13 amino acids. The DNA of the CDR3 is TGTGCCAGCAGCTTTACAGGGTCGACTGAAGCTTTCTTT. Its translation is CASSFTGSTEAFF.

This clone was counted a single time. The rearrangement joins TRBV7-2 to TRBJ2-2, with a tentative D call TRBD2 (5 bases). V was clipped by 1 base and J by 2 bases, with 17 bases between them. Germline values: CDR1 SGHTA, CDR2 FQGNSA. There are 18 residues in the CDR3. The CDR3 coding sequence is TGTGCCAGCAGCTTAGAGGCCAGCGGAGGCGGCAACACCGGGGAGCTGTTTTTT. Translation gives CASSLEASGGGNTGELFF.

This clone has just a few counts. V is TRBV7-2 and J is TRBJ2-2, with 8 bases aligning to TRBD1. V dropped 4 bases and J dropped 2; count of bases not matched to a gene: 3. CDR1 is SGHTA, CDR2 FQGNSA, per germline. The CDR3 covers 15 residues. Here the CDR3 reads CASSSTGANTGELFF. CDR3 DNA sequence: TGTGCCAGCAGCTCGACAGGGGCCAACACCGGGGAGCTGTTTTTT.

V and J are TRBV12-5 and TRBJ1-5; D unresolved. Germline V lookup: CDR1 LGHNT, CDR2 FRNRAP. This CDR3 has 12 amino acids. Trimming shortened V by 8 bases and J by 1 base, and 6 bases separated the two germline ends. The CDR3 spells CASQRSNQPQHF. DNA for the CDR3: TGTGCTAGTCAGAGGAGCAATCAGCCCCAGCATTTT.

V gene TRBV6-5 combines with J gene TRBJ2-7; D might be TRBD2 (6 bases). CDR1 and CDR2 (germline): MNHEY, SVGAGI. The CDR3 extends over 13 amino acids. Trimming took off 7 bases at V and 5 bases at J, with 15 bases between the two ends. CDR3 coding DNA: TGTGCCAGCAAGGGACCGGGGGTTAACGAGCAGTACTTC. Translating it yields CASKGPGVNEQYF.

The CDR3 DNA reads TGTGCCAGCAGCGTTAGCGGGAGCAGGGAGACCCAGTACTTC. It specifies CASSVSGSRETQYF. The rearrangement links TRBV9 to TRBJ2-5; 9 nucleotides line up with TRBD2. The CDR3 loop spans 14 amino acids. Per the germline V gene, CDR1 is SGDLS and CDR2 is YYNGEE. J gave up 5 bases and V 2 bases, and 4 bases lay outside the gene matches. The full variable domain, rest sourced from reference TRBV9 and TRBJ2-5, is DSGVTQTPKHLITATGQRVTLRCSPRSGDLSVYWYQQSLDQGLQFLIQYYNGEERAKGNILERFSAQQFPDLHSELNLSSLELGDSALYFCASSVSGSRETQYFGPGTRLLVL.

The rearrangement joins TRBV18 to TRBJ1-5, with 7 bases aligning to TRBD1. Trimming cost V 8 bases and J 3 bases; bases outside gene matches: 4. This CDR3 is built from 13 residues. CDR1 and CDR2 (germline): KGHSH, LQKENI. The CDR3 spells CASTQGINQPQHF. The CDR3 DNA sequence: TGTGCCAGCACACAGGGGATCAATCAGCCCCAGCATTTT.

This chain connects TRBV11-2 to TRBJ2-5; 9 bases map to TRBD1. In germline, CDR1 is SGHAT, CDR2 FQNNGV. The CDR3 has 15 residues. V dropped 1 base and J dropped 4; count of bases not matched to a gene: 4. The CDR3 protein is CASSLGQGGGETQYF. As DNA, the CDR3 is TGTGCCAGCAGCTTAGGACAGGGGGGAGGAGAGACCCAGTACTTC. The complete variable domain, with remaining parts taken from reference TRBV11-2 and TRBJ2-5, reads EAGVAQSPRYKIIEKRQSVAFWCNPISGHATLYWYQQILGQGPKLLIQFQNNGVVDDSQLPKDRFSAERLKGVDSTLKIQPAKLEDSAVYLCASSLGQGGGETQYFGPGTRLLVL.

CDR3 protein: CASSRRDSESSGNTIYF. The CDR3 DNA sequence: TGCGCCAGCAGCCGAAGGGACAGCGAAAGCTCTGGAAACACCATATATTTT. This sequence joins TRBV4-1 and TRBJ1-3; 7 bases are shared with TRBD1. The J segment lost 0 bases and the V segment lost 4 bases, leaving 9 bases of the junction unmatched. From germline, CDR1 is MGHRA and CDR2 YSYEKL. The CDR3 spans 17 residues.

The chain joins TRBV3-1 (or the pseudogene TRBV3-2) to TRBJ1-5, with unresolved D. CDR3 length: 15 amino acids. The germline gives CDR1 LGHDT, CDR2 YNNKEL (reference sequence). V was cut by 1 base and J by 1 base, with 8 bases left in between. CDR3 sequence reads: CASSQGLQSNQPQHF. The CDR3 DNA sequence: TGTGCCAGCAGCCAAGGATTACAGAGCAATCAGCCCCAGCATTTT.

The V call is TRBV7-9, the J call TRBJ2-5; D perhaps matches TRBD2 (5 bases). Looked up from germline, CDR1 is SEHNR and CDR2 is FQNEAQ (reference sequence). This CDR3 region has 15 residues. Trimming cost V 1 base and J 5 bases, with 14 bases left between them. The CDR3 nucleotides read TGTGCCAGCAGCTTAGGCCGGACTCGCCAGGAGACCCAGTACTTC. As protein: CASSLGRTRQETQYF.

V gene TRBV5-1 combines with J gene TRBJ2-1; a possible D gene is TRBD2 (5 bases). The germline V and J ends were trimmed by 4 bases and 1 base, with 9 bases remaining between them. Germline V gene sequence: CDR1 SGHRS, CDR2 YFSETQ. This CDR3 has 14 amino acids. The CDR3: CASSPTGSYNEQFF. The CDR3 DNA reads TGCGCCAGCAGCCCTACGGGGTCCTACAATGAGCAGTTCTTC. Filled out from reference TRBV5-1 and TRBJ2-1, the complete variable domain reads KAGVTQTPRYLIKTRGQQVTLSCSPISGHRSVSWYQQTPGQGLQFLFEYFSETQRNKGNFPGRFSGRQFSNSRSEMNVSTLELGDSALYLCASSPTGSYNEQFFGPGTRLTVL.

This clone was found once. The J gene is TRBJ2-2, the V gene TRBV10-1; 8 nucleotides match TRBD1. The J segment lost 6 bases and the V segment lost 0 bases, leaving 6 bases of the junction unmatched. This CDR3 spans 16 amino acids. Germline V gives CDR1 WNHNN, CDR2 SYGVQD (reference sequence). CDR3 in DNA: TGCGCCAGCAGTGAGTCCAGGACAGGGTACGCCGGGGAGCTGTTTTTT. Protein product: CASSESRTGYAGELFF.

The chain uses TRBV30 and TRBJ1-3; a possible D gene is TRBD1 (5 bases). The CDR3 has 15 amino acids. The ends were cut back, 1 base at V and 1 base at J, with 11 bases in the middle. Germline V gene data show CDR1 as GTSNPN and CDR2 as SVGIG (reference sequence). The chain's CDR3 is CAWSATGTSGNTIYF. As DNA, the CDR3 is TGTGCCTGGAGTGCAACAGGCACATCTGGAAACACCATATATTTT.